These 21 T cell receptor beta chains were sequenced from one sample in a study of T-cell reconstitution after alpha-beta-depleted transplantation in children. Using unique molecular identifiers, the investigators prepared the TCRbeta library. Each CDR3 protein is one row after TCRdb ran MiXCR on the PCR reads. The table includes around 580,000 distinct CDR3 sequences, 23% detected once. The material sequenced was PBMCs, mostly from graft donor cells, taken 360 days after TCRalphabeta/CD19-depleted stem cell transplant. All receptors derive from a boy younger than two who had a stem cell transplant for acute myeloid leukemia, so the T cells may come from the graft donor.

This clonotype was picked up many times. This sequence joins TRBV15 and TRBJ2-3, with D perhaps TRBD1 or TRBD2 (5 bases each). Looked up from germline, CDR1 is LNHNV and CDR2 is YYDKDF (reference sequence). This CDR3 comprises 12 residues. Trimming shortened V by 5 bases and J by 6 bases, and 9 bases separated the two germline ends. The chain's CDR3 is CATSGGGDTQYF. The CDR3 DNA follows: TGTGCCACCAGCGGGGGTGGGGATACGCAGTATTTT.

This clonotype was seen many times. This chain links TRBV12-3 or TRBV12-4 with TRBJ2-5; D is possibly TRBD2 (6 bases). There are 14 residues in the CDR3. V lost 6 bases and J 5 bases, leaving 16 bases between the germline ends. CDR3 loop: CASSHRAGGETQYF. The CDR3 nucleotides are TGTGCCAGCAGCCACCGGGCAGGAGGGGAGACCCAGTACTTC.

As to this clonotype: With a much larger clone just one base away, this may be a read error. CDR3 in DNA: TGTGCCAGCAGTCTCTACAGGGTATCGGGCAATCAGCCCCAGCGTTTT. It encodes CASSLYRVSGNQPQRF. V and J are TRBV28 and TRBJ1-5; possibly TRBD1 for D (6 bases). Germline CDR1 and CDR2: MDHEN and SYDVKM. This CDR3 has 16 amino acids. Supplemented by reference TRBV28 and TRBJ1-5, the full variable domain reads DVKVTQSSRYLVKRTGEKVFLECVQDMDHENMFWYRQDPGLGLRLIYFSYDVKMKEKGDIPEGYSVSREKKERFSLILESASTNQTSMYLCASSLYRVSGNQPQRFGDGTRLSIL.

This clonotype showed up many times. This chain links TRBV5-1 with TRBJ2-7; D is perhaps TRBD1 (6 bases). CDR3 length: 13 residues. Germline V CDR1 and CDR2: SGHRS, YFSETQ. The CDR3 DNA follows: TGTGCCAGCAGTTTAGGGGGAACCTACGAGCAGTACGTC. This encodes CASSLGGTYEQYV.

This clonotype was observed at least ten times. The V call is TRBV5-1, the J call TRBJ1-5; 7 nucleotides agree with TRBD1. The CDR3 has 15 amino acids. In germline, CDR1 is SGHRS, CDR2 YFSETQ. The V and J ends lost 5 bases and 4 bases, in that order; junction bases with no gene match: 9. The CDR3 reads CASSQGGGSNQPQHF. CDR3 nucleotide sequence: TGCGCCAGCAGTCAGGGGGGAGGAAGTAATCAGCCCCAGCATTTT.

This clonotype was recorded at least ten times. The rearrangement uses TRBV20-1 and TRBJ2-3; D may be TRBD1 (7 bases). Germline loops: CDR1 DFQATT, CDR2 SNEGSKA (reference sequence). The CDR3 is 14 residues long. V was clipped by 3 bases and J by 3 bases, with 13 bases between them. CDR3 DNA: TGCAGTGCTAGCGAACCAGGGGGGACAGATACGCAGTATTTT. It specifies CSASEPGGTDTQYF.

V and J are TRBV6-5 and TRBJ2-7, with 9 bases matching TRBD1. V was clipped by 2 bases and J by 5 bases; unmatched bases: 7. This CDR3 has 15 residues. In germline, CDR1 is MNHEY, CDR2 SVGAGI. CDR3: CASSYGRGQGDEQYF. For the CDR3, the DNA is TGTGCCAGCAGTTACGGTCGGGGACAGGGCGACGAGCAGTACTTC.

V is TRBV21-1 and J is TRBJ2-3. TRBV21-1 is noted as a pseudogene. This CDR3 has 14 residues. The CDR3 DNA reads TGTGCCAGCAGCAATCGACTAGACACAGATACGCAGTATTTT. Its protein is CASSNRLDTDTQYF.

The V call is TRBV28, the J call TRBJ2-5; D might be TRBD1 or TRBD2, each matching 6 bases. The CDR3 consists of 14 residues. CDR1 is MDHEN, CDR2 SYDVKM, per germline. Trimming cost V 8 bases and J 5 bases, with 18 bases left between them. In nucleotides, the CDR3 is TGTGCCAGCGCACTTTGGGGGGCCGGGGAGACCCAGTACTTC. Its translation: CASALWGAGETQYF. Using reference TRBV28 and TRBJ2-5 for the parts outside the CDR3, the full variable domain is DVKVTQSSRYLVKRTGEKVFLECVQDMDHENMFWYRQDPGLGLRLIYFSYDVKMKEKGDIPEGYSVSREKKERFSLILESASTNQTSMYLCASALWGAGETQYFGPGTRLLVL.

The chain uses TRBV5-1 and TRBJ2-2; no clear D gene. The V end was cut by 0 bases, the J end by 12 bases, with 12 bases between. From germline, CDR1 is SGHRS and CDR2 YFSETQ. This CDR3 is built from 13 residues. The DNA of the CDR3 is TGCGCCAGCAGCTTGGGACAAGAGTCGCAGCTGTTTTTT. It translates to CASSLGQESQLFF. Complete variable domain (other parts from reference TRBV5-1 and TRBJ2-2): KAGVTQTPRYLIKTRGQQVTLSCSPISGHRSVSWYQQTPGQGLQFLFEYFSETQRNKGNFPGRFSGRQFSNSRSEMNVSTLELGDSALYLCASSLGQESQLFFGEGSRLTVL.

This clonotype has more than one count but fewer than ten. The genes are TRBV20-1 and TRBJ2-5; weak D call: TRBD1 (5 bases). The CDR3 is 13 amino acids. CDR1 and CDR2 (germline): DFQATT, SNEGSKA (reference sequence). The ends were cut back, 2 bases at V and 2 bases at J, with 9 bases in the middle. The CDR3 loop reads CSARRQLQETQYF. In DNA form, the CDR3 reads TGCAGTGCTAGAAGACAGCTACAAGAGACCCAGTACTTC.

This clonotype was found many times. This rearrangement joins TRBV11-3 to TRBJ2-1; TRBD2 matches at 14 bases. In germline, CDR1 is SGHNT, CDR2 YENEEA. J was trimmed by 9 bases and V by 0 bases; bases with no gene match: 1. CDR3 size: 15 residues. Written as DNA, the CDR3 is TGTGCCAGCAGCTTAGAGGGACTAGCGGGGGCTGAGCAGTTCTTC. It yields the protein CASSLEGLAGAEQFF.

This chain connects TRBV11-2 to TRBJ2-1, with 15 nucleotides matching TRBD2. Germline V CDR1 and CDR2: SGHAT, FQNNGV. V was clipped by 0 bases and J by 4 bases; unmatched bases: 7. The CDR3 has 19 amino acids. The chain's CDR3 is CASSLDPWTSGGGYNEQFF. CDR3 DNA sequence: TGTGCCAGCAGCTTAGATCCCTGGACTAGCGGGGGGGGATACAATGAGCAGTTCTTC.

This clonotype was observed a handful of times. The rearrangement uses TRBV29-1 and TRBJ1-2; 11 positions match TRBD1. The germline V gene has CDR1 SQVTM and CDR2 ANQGSEA. The CDR3 consists of 15 residues. Trimming took 7 bases from V and 6 from J; bases not matched to a gene: 13. The CDR3 DNA reads TGCAGCGGTGAGGACTCCGGGACAGGGGGAGATGGCTACACCTTC. Amino acids: CSGEDSGTGGDGYTF.

At least ten counts were recorded for this clonotype. The genes are TRBV6-6 and TRBJ1-2; D call uncertain. The germline V and J ends were trimmed by 6 bases and 1 base, with 15 bases remaining between them. CDR1 MNHNY and CDR2 SVGAGI come from the germline V gene (reference sequence). This CDR3 has 15 residues. The CDR3 DNA reads as TGTGCCAGCAGAAAGGGCCACGGAGTTAACTATGGCTACACCTTC. Protein product: CASRKGHGVNYGYTF.

This chain joins TRBV5-1 and TRBJ2-7, with unresolved D. The V gene's germline CDR1 is SGHRS and CDR2 YFSETQ. The CDR3 consists of 9 residues. V shed 5 bases and J shed 5 bases, with 2 bases lying between them. CDR3 loop: CASRDEQYV. The CDR3 DNA reads as TGCGCCAGCAGGGACGAGCAGTACGTC.

The V and J genes are TRBV28 and TRBJ2-1, with D possibly being TRBD1 (6 bases). This CDR3 region has 14 residues. The V end lost 6 bases, the J end lost 0 bases, and 9 bases lay between the germline ends. Germline loops: CDR1 MDHEN, CDR2 SYDVKM. Written as DNA, the CDR3 is TGTGCCAGCAGAGGGGGACCCTCCTACAATGAGCAGTTCTTC. Encoded protein: CASRGGPSYNEQFF.

This clonotype occurred a few times. The chain carries TRBV27 and TRBJ2-3; maybe TRBD2 (6 bases). CDR1 and CDR2 from the germline V gene are MNHEY and SMNVEV (reference sequence). The CDR3 consists of 18 residues. V was pared by 3 bases and J by 3 bases, with 22 bases between. This CDR3 reads CASSFGGGEVVSTDTQYF. The CDR3 DNA sequence: TGTGCCAGCAGTTTCGGTGGAGGGGAGGTCGTATCGACAGATACGCAGTATTTT.

The V and J genes are TRBV27 and TRBJ2-2, with TRBD1 matching over 7 bases. V trimming: 5 bases; J trimming: 7 bases; junction bases outside the gene matches: 10. Germline values: CDR1 MNHEY, CDR2 SMNVEV (reference sequence). This CDR3 contains 15 residues. As DNA, the CDR3 is TGTGCCAGCAGTCCGAGGGACAGTTCCTACGGGGAGCTGTTTTTT. Translated, it gives CASSPRDSSYGELFF.

V and J are TRBV5-4 and TRBJ2-7, with D possibly TRBD1 on 6 matching bases. The CDR3 has 14 residues. V was pared by 4 bases and J by 4 bases, with 15 bases between. Germline assignment: CDR1 SGHNT and CDR2 YYREEE (reference sequence). The chain's CDR3 is CASSINRVPYEQYF. As DNA, the CDR3 is TGTGCCAGCAGCATCAACAGGGTACCTTACGAGCAGTACTTC.

The chain is built from TRBV20-1 and TRBJ2-7; D assignment may be TRBD1 or TRBD2 (5 bases each). This CDR3 is 15 amino acids long. Germline-derived CDR1 and CDR2 are DFQATT and SNEGSKA (reference sequence). Trimming removed 2 bases at V and 3 bases at J, with 17 bases between. CDR3 in amino acids: CSARSGQLKGYEQYF. The DNA for the CDR3 is TGCAGTGCTAGATCGGGGCAGCTCAAGGGCTACGAGCAGTACTTC.